The sequence of this TCR beta chain was determined in a study of blood T cell repertoires in COVID-19. The data were produced by immunoSEQ multiplex PCR, yet TCRdb's version contains in-frame clones alone and is incomplete. The data show about 240,000 clones, 81% seen once. Germline V gives CDR1 MNHEY, CDR2 SVGAGI. This CDR3 has 15 residues. Between the trimmed V and J ends, which lost 1 base and 0 bases, there was a span of 7 bases. Sequences were obtained from peripheral blood. This clonotype originated in a woman older than 75 with COVID-19, enrolled during active disease. This chain uses TRBV6-5 with TRBJ2-1; D possibly corresponds to TRBD1 (6 bases). The CDR3 DNA reads TGTGCCAGCAGTTACTTGGACAGCTCCTACAATGAGCAGTTCTTC. Translation gives CASSYLDSSYNEQFF.